The 15 T cell receptor beta chains in this list originate from one sample, sequenced in a study of T-cell reconstitution after alpha-beta-depleted transplantation in children. Preparation of the TCRbeta library used unique molecular identifiers. TCRdb recomputed calls from the PCR reads with MiXCR, one row per CDR3 protein. Here the sample spans over 70,000 distinct CDR3 sequences, 7% to 10% being singletons. Sequenced material: PBMCs from the stem cell graft donor, taken from the stem cell graft. Receptors originate from a human donor who donated a stem cell graft to a child with congenital amegakaryocytic thrombocytopenia.

The chain is built from TRBV6-5 and TRBJ1-2; weak D call: TRBD1 (6 bases). The CDR3 consists of 12 residues. V lost 7 bases and J 6 bases, leaving 12 bases between the germline ends. Germline-derived CDR1 and CDR2 are MNHEY and SVGAGI. CDR3: CASKGQTDGYTF. DNA for the CDR3: TGTGCCAGCAAAGGACAGACCGATGGCTACACCTTC.

This clonotype was seen at least ten times. The chain couples TRBV5-8 to TRBJ2-7; D is undetermined. The germline V gene has CDR1 SGHTS and CDR2 YDEGEE. CDR3 length: 13 amino acids. V gave up 4 bases and J gave up 7 bases, with 15 bases separating them. The CDR3 region is CASSQPGAWEQYF. In nucleotides, the CDR3 is TGTGCCAGCAGCCAACCGGGTGCTTGGGAGCAGTACTTC. Together with reference TRBV5-8 and TRBJ2-7, the CDR3 gives the full variable domain: EAGVTQSPTHLIKTRGQQATLRCSPISGHTSVYWYQQALGLGLQFLLWYDEGEERNRGNFPPRFSGRQFPNYSSELNVNALELEDSALYLCASSQPGAWEQYFGPGTRLTVT.

In this sample, this clonotype turned up many times. This chain joins TRBV5-6 and TRBJ1-5; 9 positions match TRBD1. The V and J ends lost 5 bases and 3 bases, in that order; junction bases with no gene match: 9. There are 16 residues in the CDR3. From germline, CDR1 is SGHDT and CDR2 YYEEEE. CDR3 region: CASSSDRGFINQPQHF. The CDR3 DNA is TGTGCCAGCAGTTCAGACAGGGGGTTTATCAATCAGCCCCAGCATTTT.

The table lists this clonotype with many counts. The chain combines TRBV7-2 with TRBJ2-7; the D gene is possibly TRBD2 (5 bases). Germline V CDR1 and CDR2: SGHTA, FQGNSA. V shed 3 bases and J shed 0 bases, with 9 bases lying between them. The CDR3 totals 14 residues. For the CDR3, the DNA is TGTGCCAGCAGCTTGGGAGTCAGCTCCTACGAGCAGTACTTC. This gives the protein CASSLGVSSYEQYF.

Ten or more counts support this clonotype. The chain has TRBV9 and TRBJ1-4; TRBD1 might be the D (5 bases). Per germline, CDR1 SGDLS and CDR2 YYNGEE. This CDR3 spans 13 amino acids. V dropped 5 bases and J dropped 3 bases, with 8 bases sitting between them. In DNA form, the CDR3 reads TGTGCCAGCAGTGCGGGGCCTAATGAAAAACTGTTTTTT. Translated, it gives CASSAGPNEKLFF.

The chain carries TRBV5-1 and TRBJ1-2; maybe TRBD1 (6 bases). The CDR3 contains 15 residues. V lost 0 bases and J 4 bases, leaving 13 bases between the germline ends. The germline V gene encodes CDR1 SGHRS and CDR2 YFSETQ. The CDR3 region has the DNA TGCGCCAGCAGCTTGGAGGGGGGGCTCATCTATGGCTACACCTTC. This gives the protein CASSLEGGLIYGYTF.

This clonotype was counted many times. The rearrangement links TRBV6-5 to TRBJ2-2; perhaps TRBD2 as D (5 bases). V was pared by 8 bases and J by 3 bases, with 10 bases between. This CDR3 region has 13 residues. Per germline, CDR1 MNHEY and CDR2 SVGAGI. CDR3 bases: TGTGCCAGCCTCGGAGGTCACACCGGGGAGCTGTTTTTT. Its protein is CASLGGHTGELFF.

In its sample, this clonotype was seen many times. This chain joins TRBV29-1 and TRBJ2-3; D is perhaps TRBD2 (6 bases). V dropped 4 bases and J dropped 2 bases, with 13 bases sitting between them. The CDR3 runs 14 residues. Germline-derived CDR1 and CDR2 are SQVTM and ANQGSEA. CDR3 nucleotide sequence: TGCAGCGTTGCCGGGACTCCCAACACAGATACGCAGTATTTT. It is translated as CSVAGTPNTDTQYF.

This clonotype was observed at least ten times. The chain couples TRBV27 to TRBJ1-6, with D perhaps matching TRBD1 (6 bases). Germline V CDR1 and CDR2: MNHEY, SMNVEV (reference sequence). There are 16 residues in the CDR3. Trimming stripped 5 bases from V and 0 bases from J, with 11 bases between. CDR3 loop: CASSLTDSSYNSPLHF. The DNA for the CDR3 is TGTGCCAGCAGTCTTACGGACAGCTCCTATAATTCACCCCTCCACTTT.

This clonotype showed up just once. The gene calls are TRBV29-1 and TRBJ1-1; D possibly corresponds to TRBD1 (5 bases). This CDR3 is built from 13 residues. The germline CDR1 and CDR2 sequences are SQVTM and ANQGSEA. Trimming left V 2 bases short and J 0 bases short, with 7 bases between. DNA for the CDR3: TGCAGCGTTGAACTGACAGTGAACACTGAAGCTTTCTTT. This gives the protein CSVELTVNTEAFF.

There are many counts of this clonotype. This chain connects TRBV7-2 to TRBJ2-7; D is uncertain. From germline, CDR1 is SGHTA and CDR2 FQGNSA. This CDR3 has 13 amino acids. V was shortened by 11 bases and J by 3 bases, with 17 bases between the two germline ends. CDR3 in DNA: TGTGCCCCCCATCTTGGCTCGGGCTACGAGCAGTACTTC. The encoded protein is CAPHLGSGYEQYF.

The V and J genes are TRBV5-1 and TRBJ2-1, with D hard to call. The germline CDR1 and CDR2 sequences are SGHRS and YFSETQ. V dropped 6 bases and J dropped 0 bases, with 13 bases sitting between them. The CDR3 has 15 amino acids. CDR3 region: CASTRTLDSYNEQFF. The CDR3 bases are TGCGCCAGCACCAGAACCCTGGACTCCTACAATGAGCAGTTCTTC.

This clonotype was detected many times. This chain joins TRBV6-5 and TRBJ1-4, with D possibly being TRBD1 (6 bases). Germline CDR1 MNHEY, CDR2 SVGAGI. The CDR3 has 15 amino acids. The V end was cut by 6 bases, the J end by 0 bases, with 11 bases between. The CDR3 DNA sequence: TGTGCCAGCAGGCTTGAGGGGGCAACTAATGAAAAACTGTTTTTT. Its protein is CASRLEGATNEKLFF.

This clonotype was picked up many times. The CDR3 sequence: CASSARDGLNDEQFF. CDR3 sequence (DNA): TGTGCCAGCAGCGCCCGGGACGGACTGAACGATGAGCAGTTCTTC. The chain recombines TRBV9 with TRBJ2-1, with D possibly being TRBD1 or TRBD2 (5 bases each). The length of the CDR3 is 15 residues. From germline, CDR1 is SGDLS and CDR2 YYNGEE. The V gene lost 3 bases and the J gene lost 8 bases, with 18 bases spanning the gap.

The table lists this clonotype with a few counts. V is TRBV9 and J is TRBJ2-7, with D uncertain. CDR3 size: 15 residues. Trimming removed 4 bases at V and 4 bases at J, with 18 bases between. Germline V gene sequence: CDR1 SGDLS, CDR2 YYNGEE. The CDR3 region has the DNA TGTGCCAGCAGCACCAGACCCAATCAGAATTACGAGCAGTACTTC. This encodes CASSTRPNQNYEQYF.